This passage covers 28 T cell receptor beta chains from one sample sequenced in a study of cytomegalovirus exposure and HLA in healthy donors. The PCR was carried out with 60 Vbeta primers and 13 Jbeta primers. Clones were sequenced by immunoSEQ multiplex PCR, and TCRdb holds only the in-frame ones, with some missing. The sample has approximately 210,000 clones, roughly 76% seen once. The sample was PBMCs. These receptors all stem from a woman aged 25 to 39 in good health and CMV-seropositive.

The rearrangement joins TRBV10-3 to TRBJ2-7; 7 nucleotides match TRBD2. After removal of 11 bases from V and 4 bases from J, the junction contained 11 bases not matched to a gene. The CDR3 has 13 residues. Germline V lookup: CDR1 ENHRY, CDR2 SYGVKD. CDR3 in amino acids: CALVLGGPYEQYF. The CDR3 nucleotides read TGTGCCCTCGTATTGGGAGGGCCGTACGAGCAGTACTTC.

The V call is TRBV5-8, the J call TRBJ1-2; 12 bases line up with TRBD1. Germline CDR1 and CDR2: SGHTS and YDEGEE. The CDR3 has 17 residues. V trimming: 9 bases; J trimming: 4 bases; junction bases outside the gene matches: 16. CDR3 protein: CATARVGTGGGSYGYTF. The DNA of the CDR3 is TGTGCCACCGCCCGGGTCGGGACAGGGGGCGGAAGCTATGGCTACACCTTC. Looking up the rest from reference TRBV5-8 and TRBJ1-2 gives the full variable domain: EAGVTQSPTHLIKTRGQQATLRCSPISGHTSVYWYQQALGLGLQFLLWYDEGEERNRGNFPPRFSGRQFPNYSSELNVNALELEDSALYLCATARVGTGGGSYGYTFGSGTRLTVV.

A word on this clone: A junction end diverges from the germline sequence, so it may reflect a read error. CDR3 nucleotide sequence: TGTGCCAGCTCACCCCTTGGACAGGGAGAGCCCCAGTACTTC. It is translated as CASSPLGQGEPQYF. The rearrangement uses TRBV18 and TRBJ2-5; 8 nucleotides match TRBD1. CDR1 is KGHSH and CDR2 is LQKENI in the germline V gene. The length of the CDR3 is 14 residues.

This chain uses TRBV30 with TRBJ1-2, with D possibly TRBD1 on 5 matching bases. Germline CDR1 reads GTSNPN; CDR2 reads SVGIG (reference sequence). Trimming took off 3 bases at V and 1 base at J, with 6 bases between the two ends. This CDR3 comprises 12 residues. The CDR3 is CAWRGVNYGYTF. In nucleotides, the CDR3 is TGTGCCTGGAGAGGGGTTAACTATGGCTACACCTTC.

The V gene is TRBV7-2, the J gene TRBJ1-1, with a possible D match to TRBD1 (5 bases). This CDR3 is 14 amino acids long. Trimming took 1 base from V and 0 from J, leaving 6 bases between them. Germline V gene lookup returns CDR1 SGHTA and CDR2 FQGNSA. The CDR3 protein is CASSLVRVNTEAFF. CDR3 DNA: TGTGCCAGCAGCTTAGTCAGGGTGAACACTGAAGCTTTCTTT. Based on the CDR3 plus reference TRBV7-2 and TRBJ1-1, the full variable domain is GAGVSQSPSNKVTEKGKDVELRCDPISGHTALYWYRQSLGQGLEFLIYFQGNSAPDKSGLPSDRFSAERTGGSVSTLTIQRTQQEDSAVYLCASSLVRVNTEAFFGQGTRLTVV.

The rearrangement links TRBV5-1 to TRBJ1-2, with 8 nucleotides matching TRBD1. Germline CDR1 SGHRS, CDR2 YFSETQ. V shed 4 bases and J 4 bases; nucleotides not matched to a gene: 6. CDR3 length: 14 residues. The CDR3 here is CASSLDRGGYGYTF. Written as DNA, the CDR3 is TGCGCCAGCAGCCTAGACAGGGGAGGCTATGGCTACACCTTC.

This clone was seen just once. This CDR3 is CASSPLGLPGTDTQYF. Here the CDR3 DNA reads TGTGCCAGCAGTCCCCTGGGACTCCCTGGCACAGATACGCAGTATTTT. The chain links TRBV7-3 to TRBJ2-3; TRBD2 might be the D (6 bases). Looked up from germline, CDR1 is SGHTA and CDR2 is FQGTGA. With 6 bases removed from V and 1 base from J, the gap between germline ends came to 17 bases. CDR3 length: 16 residues.

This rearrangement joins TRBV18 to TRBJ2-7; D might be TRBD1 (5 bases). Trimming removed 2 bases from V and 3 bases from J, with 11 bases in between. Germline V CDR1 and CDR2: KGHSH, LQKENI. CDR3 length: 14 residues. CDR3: CASSPLDTNYEQYF. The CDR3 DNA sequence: TGTGCCAGCTCACCATTGGACACTAACTACGAGCAGTACTTC.

This CDR3 reads CASSLLAGAKETQYF. DNA for the CDR3: TGTGCCAGCAGCCTACTAGCGGGGGCGAAGGAGACCCAGTACTTC. The chain combines TRBV11-2 with TRBJ2-5; TRBD2 matches 11 bases. V dropped 5 bases and J dropped 5; count of bases not matched to a gene: 7. The length of the CDR3 is 15 residues. The germline V gene has CDR1 SGHAT and CDR2 FQNNGV.

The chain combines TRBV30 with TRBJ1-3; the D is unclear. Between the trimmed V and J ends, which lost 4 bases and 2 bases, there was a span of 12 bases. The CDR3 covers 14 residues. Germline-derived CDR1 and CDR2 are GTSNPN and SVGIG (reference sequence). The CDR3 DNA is TGTGCCTGGATGAACGGCCGGGCTGGAAACACCATATATTTT. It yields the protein CAWMNGRAGNTIYF.

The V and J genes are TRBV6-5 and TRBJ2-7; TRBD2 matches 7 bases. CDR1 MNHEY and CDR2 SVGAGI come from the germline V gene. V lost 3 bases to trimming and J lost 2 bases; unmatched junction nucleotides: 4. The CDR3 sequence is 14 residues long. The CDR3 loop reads CASSYQRGAYEQYF. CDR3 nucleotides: TGTGCCAGCAGTTATCAGCGGGGAGCCTACGAGCAGTACTTC.

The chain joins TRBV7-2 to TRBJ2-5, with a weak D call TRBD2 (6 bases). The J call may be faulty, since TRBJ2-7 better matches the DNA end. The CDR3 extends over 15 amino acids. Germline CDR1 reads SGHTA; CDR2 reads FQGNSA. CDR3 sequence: CASSFGGPEVYEQYF. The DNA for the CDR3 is TGTGCCAGCAGCTTCGGGGGACCTGAGGTCTACGAGCAGTACTTC.

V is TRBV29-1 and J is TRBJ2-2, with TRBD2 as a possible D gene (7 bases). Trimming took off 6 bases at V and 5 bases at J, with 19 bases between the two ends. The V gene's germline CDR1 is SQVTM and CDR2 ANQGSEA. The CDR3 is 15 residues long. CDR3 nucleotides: TGCAGCGTCTCAAGGGCGGGGGCCACGACCGGGGAGCTGTTTTTT. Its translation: CSVSRAGATTGELFF.

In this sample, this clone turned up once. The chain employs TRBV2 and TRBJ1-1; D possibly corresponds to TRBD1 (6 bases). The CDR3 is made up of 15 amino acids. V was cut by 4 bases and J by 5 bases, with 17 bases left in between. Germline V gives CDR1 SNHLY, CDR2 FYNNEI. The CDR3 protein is CASSALTARGTEAFF. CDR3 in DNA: TGTGCCAGCAGTGCCCTGACAGCTAGGGGGACTGAAGCTTTCTTT.

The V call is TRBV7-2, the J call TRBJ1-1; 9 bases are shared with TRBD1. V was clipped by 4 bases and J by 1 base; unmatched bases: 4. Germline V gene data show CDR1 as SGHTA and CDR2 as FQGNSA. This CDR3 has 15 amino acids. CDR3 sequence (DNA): TGTGCCAGCAGCTCACAGGGGGCGCCGAACACTGAAGCTTTCTTT. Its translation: CASSSQGAPNTEAFF.

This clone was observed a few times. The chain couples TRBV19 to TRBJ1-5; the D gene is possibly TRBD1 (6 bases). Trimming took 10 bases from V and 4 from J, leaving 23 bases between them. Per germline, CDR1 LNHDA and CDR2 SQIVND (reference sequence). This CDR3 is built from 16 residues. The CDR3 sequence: CATLPGGGWQNQPQHF. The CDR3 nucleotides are TGTGCCACTCTCCCGGGGGGGGGCTGGCAGAATCAGCCCCAGCATTTT.

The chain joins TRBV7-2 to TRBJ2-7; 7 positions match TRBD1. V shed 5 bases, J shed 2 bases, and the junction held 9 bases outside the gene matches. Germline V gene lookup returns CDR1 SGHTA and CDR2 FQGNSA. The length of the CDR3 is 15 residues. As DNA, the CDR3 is TGTGCCAGCAGCATCGAAGGGGGCGGAACCTACGAGCAGTACTTC. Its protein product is CASSIEGGGTYEQYF.

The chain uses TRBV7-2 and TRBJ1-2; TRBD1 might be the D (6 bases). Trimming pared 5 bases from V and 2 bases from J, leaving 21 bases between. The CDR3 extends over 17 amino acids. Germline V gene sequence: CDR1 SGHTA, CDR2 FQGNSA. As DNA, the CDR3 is TGTGCCAGCAGCCTGGCTGGGGGCGCAAATATGAACTATGGCTACACCTTC. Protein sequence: CASSLAGGANMNYGYTF.

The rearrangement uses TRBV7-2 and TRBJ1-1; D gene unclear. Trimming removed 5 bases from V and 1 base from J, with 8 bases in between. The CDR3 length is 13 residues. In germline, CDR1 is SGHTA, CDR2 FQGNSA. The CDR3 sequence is CASSLHRNTEAFF. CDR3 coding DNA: TGTGCCAGCAGCCTGCACAGGAACACTGAAGCTTTCTTT. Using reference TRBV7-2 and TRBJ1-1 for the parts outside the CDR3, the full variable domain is GAGVSQSPSNKVTEKGKDVELRCDPISGHTALYWYRQSLGQGLEFLIYFQGNSAPDKSGLPSDRFSAERTGGSVSTLTIQRTQQEDSAVYLCASSLHRNTEAFFGQGTRLTVV.

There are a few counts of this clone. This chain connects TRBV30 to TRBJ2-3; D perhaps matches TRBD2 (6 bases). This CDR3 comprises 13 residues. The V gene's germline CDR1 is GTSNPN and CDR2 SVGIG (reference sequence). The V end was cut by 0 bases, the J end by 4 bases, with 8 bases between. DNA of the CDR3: TGTGCCTGGAGTGTAGGAGGGGCAGATACGCAGTATTTT. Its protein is CAWSVGGADTQYF.

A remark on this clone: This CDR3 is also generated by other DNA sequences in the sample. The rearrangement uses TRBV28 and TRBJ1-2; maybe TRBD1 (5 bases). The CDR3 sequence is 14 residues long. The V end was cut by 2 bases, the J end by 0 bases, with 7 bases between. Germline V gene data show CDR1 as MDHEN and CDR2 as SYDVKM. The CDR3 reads CASSLTGPNYGYTF. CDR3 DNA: TGTGCCAGCAGTTTAACAGGACCTAACTATGGCTACACCTTC.

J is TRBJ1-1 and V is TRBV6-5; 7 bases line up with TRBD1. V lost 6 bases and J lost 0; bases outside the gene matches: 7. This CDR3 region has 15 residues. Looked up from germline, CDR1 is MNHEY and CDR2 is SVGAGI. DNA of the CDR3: TGTGCCAGCAGCTCTTACAGGGGTCTGAACACTGAAGCTTTCTTT. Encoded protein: CASSSYRGLNTEAFF.

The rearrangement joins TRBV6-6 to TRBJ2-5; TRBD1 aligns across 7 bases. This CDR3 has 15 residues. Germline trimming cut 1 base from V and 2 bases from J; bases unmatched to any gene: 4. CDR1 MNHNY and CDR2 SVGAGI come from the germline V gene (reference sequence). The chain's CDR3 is CASSYLGQTQETQYF. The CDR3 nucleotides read TGTGCCAGCAGTTACTTGGGACAGACACAAGAGACCCAGTACTTC.

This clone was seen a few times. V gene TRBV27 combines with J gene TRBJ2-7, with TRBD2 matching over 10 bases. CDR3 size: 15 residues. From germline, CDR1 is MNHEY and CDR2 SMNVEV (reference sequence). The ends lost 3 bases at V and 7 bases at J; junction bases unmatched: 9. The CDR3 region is CASSFGAGGPGEQYF. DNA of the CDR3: TGTGCCAGCAGTTTCGGAGCGGGAGGGCCGGGAGAGCAGTACTTC.

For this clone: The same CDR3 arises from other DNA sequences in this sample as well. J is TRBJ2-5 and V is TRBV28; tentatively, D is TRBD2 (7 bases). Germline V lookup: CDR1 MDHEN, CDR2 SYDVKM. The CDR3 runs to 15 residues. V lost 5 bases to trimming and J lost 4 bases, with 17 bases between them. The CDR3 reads CASSLSRAGAETQYF. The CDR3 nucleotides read TGTGCCAGCAGTCTATCACGGGCGGGGGCAGAGACCCAGTACTTC.

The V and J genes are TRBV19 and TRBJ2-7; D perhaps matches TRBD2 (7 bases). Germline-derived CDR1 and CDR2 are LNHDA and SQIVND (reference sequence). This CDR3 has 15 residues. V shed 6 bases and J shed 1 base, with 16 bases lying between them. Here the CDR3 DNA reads TGTGCCAGTAGCCGGGGGGCAGGGGCGTCCTACGAGCAGTACTTC. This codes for CASSRGAGASYEQYF.

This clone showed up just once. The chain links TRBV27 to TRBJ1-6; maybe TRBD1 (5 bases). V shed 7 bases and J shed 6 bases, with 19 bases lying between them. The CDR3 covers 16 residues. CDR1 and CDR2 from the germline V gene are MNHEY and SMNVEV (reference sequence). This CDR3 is CASKEGAGRGNSPLHF. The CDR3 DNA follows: TGTGCCAGCAAGGAAGGGGCAGGAAGAGGTAATTCACCCCTCCACTTT.

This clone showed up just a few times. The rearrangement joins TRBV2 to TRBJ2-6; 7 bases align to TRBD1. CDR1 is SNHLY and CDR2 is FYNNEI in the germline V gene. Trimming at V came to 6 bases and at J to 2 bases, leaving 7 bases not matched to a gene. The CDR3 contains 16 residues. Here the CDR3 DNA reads TGTGCCAGCAGGCTTACAGGGGCGACTGGGGCCAACGTCCTGACTTTC. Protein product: CASRLTGATGANVLTF.